The rows below give T cell receptor beta chains drawn from one sample of a study of shared clonotypes between healthy human individuals. TCRdb's table, derived via immunoSEQ multiplex PCR, lists solely in-frame clones and lacks some. Of approximately 340,000 clones in the sample, around two thirds were seen once. The sequencing input was memory CD4+ T cells sorted from blood. All receptors derive from a man aged 25 to 45 in good health. Each CDR3 is given with its conserved first and last residue. A D gene is named only where the DNA matches it firmly. Clone size is not always given. Where it is, it says once, few, many or a class for expanded clones.

j_gene: TRBJ1-4; v_gene: TRBV5-1; abundance: -; d_gene: -; CDR3nt: TGCGCCAGCAGCTTCCTCCCTGGTCCTACTAATGAAAAACTGTTTTTT; CDR3aa: CASSFLPGPTNEKLFF
j_gene: TRBJ1-2; v_gene: TRBV5-4; abundance: -; d_gene: TRBD1; CDR3nt: TGTGCCAGCAACAGGGGGGGACAGGGGGCGACCCGTCATGGCTACACCTTC; CDR3aa: CASNRGGQGATRHGYTF
j_gene: TRBJ1-1; v_gene: TRBV18; abundance: -; d_gene: -; CDR3nt: TGTGCCAGCTCACGCTATACGGGGGGAGGACTGAACACTGAAGCTTTCTTT; CDR3aa: CASSRYTGGGLNTEAFF
j_gene: TRBJ2-1; v_gene: TRBV18; abundance: -; d_gene: -; CDR3nt: TGTGCCAGCTCTAACAGGGACCGCAATGAGCAGTTCTTC; CDR3aa: CASSNRDRNEQFF
j_gene: TRBJ1-1; v_gene: TRBV5-1; abundance: -; d_gene: -; CDR3nt: TGCGCCAGCAGCTTGGGGGACACTGAAGCTTTCTTT; CDR3aa: CASSLGDTEAFF
j_gene: TRBJ1-2; v_gene: TRBV5-5; abundance: few; d_gene: -; CDR3nt: TGTGCCAGCAGTCCGCTAGGTCGGGGCTACACCTTC; CDR3aa: CASSPLGRGYTF
j_gene: TRBJ2-7; v_gene: TRBV2; abundance: once; d_gene: -; CDR3nt: TGTGCCAGCAGTGAAAGGAACCTAGGCGAGCAGTACTTC; CDR3aa: CASSERNLGEQYF
j_gene: TRBJ2-5; v_gene: TRBV15; abundance: -; d_gene: TRBD2; CDR3nt: TGTGCCACCAGTTCTGAGACGGGGGGTCGTCAAGAGACCCAGTACTTC; CDR3aa: CATSSETGGRQETQYF
j_gene: TRBJ2-7; v_gene: TRBV21-1; abundance: -; d_gene: -; CDR3nt: TGTGCCAGCAGTGTTACAGGGAGGAGGGACGAGCAGTACTTC; CDR3aa: CASSVTGRRDEQYF
j_gene: TRBJ1-1; v_gene: TRBV7-6; abundance: few; d_gene: -; CDR3nt: TGTGCCAGCAGCTTAGTCTCCGGGGACACTGAAGCTTTCTTT; CDR3aa: CASSLVSGDTEAFF
j_gene: TRBJ2-1; v_gene: TRBV19; abundance: -; d_gene: -; CDR3nt: TGTGCCAGTAGTATAGATCTTAGGTATTCTGGCAATGAGCAGTTCTTC; CDR3aa: CASSIDLRYSGNEQFF
j_gene: TRBJ2-2; v_gene: TRBV9; abundance: many; d_gene: -; CDR3nt: TGTGCCAGCAGCCTTTCGATGGAGGGGGCTTACACCGGGGAGCTGTTTTTT; CDR3aa: CASSLSMEGAYTGELFF
j_gene: TRBJ2-3; v_gene: TRBV5-4; abundance: -; d_gene: -; CDR3nt: TGTGCCAGCAGCTTGACAGGCTCAAACACAGATACGCAGTATTTT; CDR3aa: CASSLTGSNTDTQYF
j_gene: TRBJ1-3; v_gene: TRBV15; abundance: -; d_gene: -; CDR3nt: TGTGCCACCAGCAGAGATTTGGCGACTACTGGAAACACCATATATTTT; CDR3aa: CATSRDLATTGNTIYF
j_gene: TRBJ2-5; v_gene: TRBV27; abundance: -; d_gene: -; CDR3nt: TGTGCCAGCAGGAACTGGGGGGAGACCCAGTACTTC; CDR3aa: CASRNWGETQYF
j_gene: TRBJ2-3; v_gene: TRBV18; abundance: -; d_gene: TRBD1; CDR3nt: TGTGCCAGCTCACCTCTGGGACAGGGGGCGAGGACAGCGCAGTATTTT; CDR3aa: CASSPLGQGARTAQYF
j_gene: TRBJ2-6; v_gene: TRBV27; abundance: -; d_gene: -; CDR3nt: TGTGCCAGCAAAGTACGCTCTGGGGCCAACGTCCTGACTTTC; CDR3aa: CASKVRSGANVLTF
j_gene: TRBJ2-7; v_gene: TRBV6-1; abundance: -; d_gene: -; CDR3nt: TGTGCCAGCAGTGAAGGTCCCGGGATATCTTGGGAGCAGTACTTC; CDR3aa: CASSEGPGISWEQYF
j_gene: TRBJ1-5; v_gene: TRBV10-1; abundance: -; d_gene: -; CDR3nt: TGCGTCAGCAGTGAACAGAAAAATCAGCCCCAGCATTTT; CDR3aa: CVSSEQKNQPQHF
j_gene: TRBJ2-7; v_gene: TRBV5-1; abundance: -; d_gene: -; CDR3nt: TGCGCCAGCATCGGGGCAGGGAACCGCGAGCAGTACTTC; CDR3aa: CASIGAGNREQYF
j_gene: TRBJ2-3; v_gene: TRBV7-2; abundance: -; d_gene: TRBD1; CDR3nt: TGTGCCAGCAGCTCCCGACAGGGGGCCTTCACAGATACGCAGTATTTT; CDR3aa: CASSSRQGAFTDTQYF
j_gene: TRBJ1-1; v_gene: TRBV27; abundance: -; d_gene: -; CDR3nt: TGTGCCAGCATTTACAGGGCGGAAGCTTTCTTT; CDR3aa: CASIYRAEAFF
j_gene: TRBJ1-1; v_gene: TRBV5-1; abundance: -; d_gene: TRBD1; CDR3nt: TGCGCCAGCAGTCGGGACAGCGTGAACACTGAAGCTTTCTTT; CDR3aa: CASSRDSVNTEAFF